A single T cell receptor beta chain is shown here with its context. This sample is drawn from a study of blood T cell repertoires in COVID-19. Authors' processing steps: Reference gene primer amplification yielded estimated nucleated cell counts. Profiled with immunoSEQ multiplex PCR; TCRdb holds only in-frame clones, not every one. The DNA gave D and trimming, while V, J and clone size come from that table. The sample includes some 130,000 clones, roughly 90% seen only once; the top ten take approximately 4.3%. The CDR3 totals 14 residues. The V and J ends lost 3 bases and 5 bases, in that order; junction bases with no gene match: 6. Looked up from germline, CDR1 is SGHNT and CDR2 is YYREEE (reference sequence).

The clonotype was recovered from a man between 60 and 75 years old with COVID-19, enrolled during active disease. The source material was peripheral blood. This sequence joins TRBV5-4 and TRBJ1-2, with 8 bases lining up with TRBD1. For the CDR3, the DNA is TGTGCCAGCAGCTCGATGGACAGGGATTATGGCTACACCTTC. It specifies CASSSMDRDYGYTF.